One sample yielded the 4 T cell receptor beta chains listed below, sequenced in a study of T cells in Graves' hyperthyroidism and ophthalmopathy. TCR beta CDR3 sequences were amplified from RNA transcripts. First-round RT-PCR of the TCR CDR3 relied on the HTBI primer set. MiXCR, applied by TCRdb to the multiplex PCR reads, yields one record per CDR3 protein. The table has about half a million distinct CDR3 sequences, 15% to 20% seen once. The specimen sequenced was blood. Source of these receptors: a woman younger than 45 with Graves' ophthalmopathy.

This clonotype was seen ten or more times. The gene calls are TRBV11-2 and TRBJ2-7; possibly TRBD2 for D (6 bases). The CDR3 contains 13 residues. Germline V gene data show CDR1 as SGHAT and CDR2 as FQNNGV. The V end was cut by 5 bases, the J end by 3 bases, with 11 bases between. The CDR3 sequence is CASSPWGVYEQYF. DNA for the CDR3: TGTGCCAGCAGCCCATGGGGGGTCTACGAGCAGTACTTC.

This clonotype showed up just a few times. This rearrangement joins TRBV10-3 to TRBJ1-5; possible D gene TRBD1, 5 bases. Germline CDR1 and CDR2: ENHRY and SYGVKD. The CDR3 sequence is 15 residues long. V lost 0 bases to trimming and J lost 3 bases, with 9 bases between them. In DNA, the CDR3 is TGTGCCATCAGTGAGTCGTCCAGGGTCAATCAGCCCCAGCATTTT. Translation: CAISESSRVNQPQHF.

This clonotype was seen at least ten times. The gene calls are TRBV11-3 and TRBJ2-7, with D possibly being TRBD1 (6 bases). Trimming pared 3 bases from V and 3 bases from J, leaving 15 bases between. Germline CDR1 is SGHNT and CDR2 is YENEEA. The CDR3 runs 15 residues. CDR3 residues: CASSFGSGQHYEQYF. DNA for the CDR3: TGTGCCAGCAGCTTTGGGTCAGGACAGCACTACGAGCAGTACTTC.

This clonotype was seen only once. This may be a read error: a much more frequent sequence differs by one nucleotide. The chain couples TRBV7-3 to TRBJ2-1; D assignment may be TRBD1 or TRBD2 (5 bases each). This CDR3 contains 14 residues. V was pared by 6 bases and J by 4 bases, with 13 bases between. Germline CDR1 and CDR2: SGHTA and FQGTGA. This chain's CDR3 is CASRDRGIYNEQFF. CDR3 bases: TGTGCCAGCAGGGATCGGGGCATATACAATGAGCAGTTCTTC.